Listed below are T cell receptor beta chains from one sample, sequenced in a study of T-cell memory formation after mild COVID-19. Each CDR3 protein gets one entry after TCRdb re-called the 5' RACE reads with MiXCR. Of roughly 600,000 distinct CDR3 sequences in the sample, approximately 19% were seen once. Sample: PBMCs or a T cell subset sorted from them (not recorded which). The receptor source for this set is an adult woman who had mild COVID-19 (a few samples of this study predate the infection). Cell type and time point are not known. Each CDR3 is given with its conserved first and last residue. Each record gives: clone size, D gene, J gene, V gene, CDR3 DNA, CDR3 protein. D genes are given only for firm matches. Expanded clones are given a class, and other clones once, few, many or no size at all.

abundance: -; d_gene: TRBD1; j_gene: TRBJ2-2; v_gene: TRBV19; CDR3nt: TGTGCCAGTAAACCGGGACAGGGGGAAACCGGGGAGCTGTTTTTT; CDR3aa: CASKPGQGETGELFF
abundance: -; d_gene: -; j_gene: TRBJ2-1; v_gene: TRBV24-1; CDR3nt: TGTGCCACCAGTGACCGCGGCAATGAGCAGTTCTTC; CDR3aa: CATSDRGNEQFF
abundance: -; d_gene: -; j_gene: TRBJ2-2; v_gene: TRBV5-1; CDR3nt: TGCGCCAGCAGCTTGATTCAGGGTGGTATGGCCGGGGAGCTGTTTTTT; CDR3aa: CASSLIQGGMAGELFF
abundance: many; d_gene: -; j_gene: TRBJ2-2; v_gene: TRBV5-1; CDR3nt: TGCGCCAGCAGCTTGGGACAGGTTCCGGGGGAGCTGTTTTTT; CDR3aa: CASSLGQVPGELFF
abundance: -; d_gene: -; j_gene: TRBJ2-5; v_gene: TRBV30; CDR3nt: TGTGCCTGGTTGGGAACGACCCAGTACTTC; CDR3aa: CAWLGTTQYF
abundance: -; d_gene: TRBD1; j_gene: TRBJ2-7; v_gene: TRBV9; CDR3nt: TGTGCCAGCAGCAACCCTACCCCCGGGACAGAACACTACGAGCAGTACTTC; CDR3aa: CASSNPTPGTEHYEQYF
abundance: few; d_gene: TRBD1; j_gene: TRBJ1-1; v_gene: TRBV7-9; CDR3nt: TGTGCCAGCAGTAATCAGGGGGCCACTGAAGCTTTCTTT; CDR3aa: CASSNQGATEAFF
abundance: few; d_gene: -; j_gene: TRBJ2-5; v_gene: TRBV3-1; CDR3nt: TGTGCCAGCTCCGCCTTCCAGAAGACCCAGTACTTC; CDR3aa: CASSAFQKTQYF
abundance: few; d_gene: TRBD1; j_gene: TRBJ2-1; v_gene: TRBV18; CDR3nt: TGTGCCAGCTCTGGGACAGGTTTCCACAATGAGCAGTTCTTC; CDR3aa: CASSGTGFHNEQFF
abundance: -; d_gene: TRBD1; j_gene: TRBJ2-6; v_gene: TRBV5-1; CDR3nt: TGCGCCAGCAGCTGGGACAGGCCCTTCTCCTCTGGGGCCAACGTCCTGACTTTC; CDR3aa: CASSWDRPFSSGANVLTF
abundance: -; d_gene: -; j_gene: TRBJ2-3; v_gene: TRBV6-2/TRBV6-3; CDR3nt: TGTGCCAGCGGAAAAAGTCAAGCAGATACGCAGTATTTT; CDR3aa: CASGKSQADTQYF
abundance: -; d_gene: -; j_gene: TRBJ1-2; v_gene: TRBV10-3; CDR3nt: TGTGCCATCAGCAACACACTTAGTGACAGGAGGCCGACATATGGCTACACCTTC; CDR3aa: CAISNTLSDRRPTYGYTF
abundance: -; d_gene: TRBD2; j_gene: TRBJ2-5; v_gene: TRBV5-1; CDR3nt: TGCGCCAGCAGCAGGAAAGCGGGAGGAGGGAACCAAGAGACCCAGTACTTC; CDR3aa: CASSRKAGGGNQETQYF
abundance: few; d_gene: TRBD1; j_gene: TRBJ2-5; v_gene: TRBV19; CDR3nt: TGTGCCAGTAGTCGGACAGGGCCCCCGACCGGAGAGACCCAGTACTTC; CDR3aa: CASSRTGPPTGETQYF
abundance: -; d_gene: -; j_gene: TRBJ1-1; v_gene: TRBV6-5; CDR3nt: TGTGCCACCAAATCGGGGTACACTGAAGCTTTCTTT; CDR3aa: CATKSGYTEAFF
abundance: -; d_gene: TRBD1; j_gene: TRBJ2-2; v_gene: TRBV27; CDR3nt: TGTGCCAGCAGTAGGACAGGGGACACCGGGGAGCTGTTTTTT; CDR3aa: CASSRTGDTGELFF
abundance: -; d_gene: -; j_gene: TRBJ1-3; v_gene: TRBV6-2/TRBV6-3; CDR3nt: TGTGCCAGCAGACGTACAGGGACCTACTCTGGAAACACCATATATTTT; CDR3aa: CASRRTGTYSGNTIYF
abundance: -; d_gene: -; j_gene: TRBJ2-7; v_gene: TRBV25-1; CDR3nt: TGTGCCAGCAGTGAGAAGCCCCAGGGGACGGGCGAGCAGTACTTC; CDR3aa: CASSEKPQGTGEQYF
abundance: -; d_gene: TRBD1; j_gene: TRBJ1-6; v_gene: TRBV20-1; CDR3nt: TGCAGTGCTGCGGCGCCGGGACAGGGGGCGATTTTAGGGAATTCACCCCTCCACTTT; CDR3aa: CSAAAPGQGAILGNSPLHF
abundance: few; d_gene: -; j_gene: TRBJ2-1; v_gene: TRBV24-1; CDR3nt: TGTGCCACTAGGCGCGGGCCAGCCTACAATGAGCAGTTCTTC; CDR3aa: CATRRGPAYNEQFF
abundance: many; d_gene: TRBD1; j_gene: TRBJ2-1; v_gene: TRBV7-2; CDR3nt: TGTGCCAGCAGCTTAGGTAGACAGGGGGCGATCCCTACCTACAATGAGCAGTTCTTC; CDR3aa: CASSLGRQGAIPTYNEQFF
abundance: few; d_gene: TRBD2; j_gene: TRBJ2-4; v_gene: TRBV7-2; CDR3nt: TGTGCCAGCAGCGCCCGGACTAGCTTCGCCAAAAACATTCAGTACTTC; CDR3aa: CASSARTSFAKNIQYF